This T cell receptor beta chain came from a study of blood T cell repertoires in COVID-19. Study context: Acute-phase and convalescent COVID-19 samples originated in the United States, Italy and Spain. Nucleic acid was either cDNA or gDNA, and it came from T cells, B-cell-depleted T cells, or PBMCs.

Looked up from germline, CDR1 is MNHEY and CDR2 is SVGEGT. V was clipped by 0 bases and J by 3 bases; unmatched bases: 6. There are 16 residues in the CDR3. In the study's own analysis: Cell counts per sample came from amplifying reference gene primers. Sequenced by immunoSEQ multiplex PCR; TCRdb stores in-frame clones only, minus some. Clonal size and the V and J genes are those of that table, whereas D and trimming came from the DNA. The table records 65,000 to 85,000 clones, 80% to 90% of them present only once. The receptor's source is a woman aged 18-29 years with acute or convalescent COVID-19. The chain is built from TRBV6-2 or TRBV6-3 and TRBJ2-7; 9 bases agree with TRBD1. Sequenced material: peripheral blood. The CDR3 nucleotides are TGTGCCAGCAGTTACTCGATAGGACAGGGGTACTACGAGCAGTACTTC. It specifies CASSYSIGQGYYEQYF.